Listed below are T cell receptor beta chains from one sample, sequenced in a study of cytomegalovirus exposure and HLA in healthy donors. The assay was immunoSEQ multiplex PCR, and TCRdb's table has in-frame clones only and misses some. Counted here are roughly 170,000 clones, around four fifths occurring once; the ten biggest clones make up 1.6%. The sample taken for sequencing was PBMCs. The receptors shown here come from a man aged 50 to 60 in good health and CMV-seronegative. The CDR3 runs from the conserved cysteine through the conserved F or W. D genes are given only for firm matches. Part of the rows lack a size; the others show once, few, many or a class for expanded clones.

CDR3: CASSETGYEDTQYF; DNA: TGTGCCAGCAGTGAGACAGGGTATGAGGATACGCAGTATTTT; J: TRBJ2-3; V: TRBV6-5; size: -; D: TRBD1
CDR3: CASSLALTSRETQYF; DNA: TGTGCCAGCAGCTTAGCGCTCACTAGCAGAGAGACCCAGTACTTC; J: TRBJ2-5; V: TRBV7-2; size: -; D: -
CDR3: CASSSRQGVLEAFF; DNA: TGTGCCAGCAGTTCGCGACAGGGGGTACTTGAAGCTTTCTTT; J: TRBJ1-1; V: TRBV28; size: -; D: TRBD1
CDR3: CASSLVAGKSEQFF; DNA: TGCGCCAGCAGCTTGGTCGCGGGGAAGTCGGAGCAGTTCTTC; J: TRBJ2-1; V: TRBV5-1; size: -; D: -
CDR3: CASSPPGIYYGYTF; DNA: TGTGCCAGCTCACCACCGGGCATCTACTATGGCTACACCTTC; J: TRBJ1-2; V: TRBV18; size: -; D: -
CDR3: CASSDRDSYGYTF; DNA: TGTGCCAGCAGTGACAGGGATTCCTATGGCTACACCTTC; J: TRBJ1-2; V: TRBV6-5; size: -; D: TRBD1
CDR3: CASSPRTRRDINEQFF; DNA: TGTGCCAGCTCACCACGGACAAGGAGGGATATCAATGAGCAGTTCTTC; J: TRBJ2-1; V: TRBV18; size: -; D: -
CDR3: CASSLVVYPFEQYF; DNA: TGTGCCAGCAGTTTGGTCGTTTACCCCTTCGAGCAGTACTTC; J: TRBJ2-7; V: TRBV28; size: -; D: -
CDR3: CASSFKGADTQYF; DNA: TGTGCCAGCAGCTTTAAGGGGGCAGATACGCAGTATTTT; J: TRBJ2-3; V: TRBV7-2; size: -; D: -
CDR3: CASSLGGSSDGYTF; DNA: TGTGCCAGCAGCTTAGGCGGATCTTCGGATGGCTACACCTTC; J: TRBJ1-2; V: TRBV7-2; size: once; D: -
CDR3: CASGWTGAFREGYTF; DNA: TGTGCCAGTGGGTGGACAGGGGCTTTTCGAGAAGGCTACACCTTC; J: TRBJ1-2; V: TRBV19; size: -; D: TRBD1
CDR3: CASSLVGTGEEDTQYF; DNA: TGTGCCAGCAGCTTGGTGGGGACAGGGGAGGAAGATACGCAGTATTTT; J: TRBJ2-3; V: TRBV5-6; size: -; D: TRBD1
CDR3: CASSQYPGQSYEQYF; DNA: TGTGCCAGCAGCCAGTATCCGGGACAGAGTTACGAGCAGTACTTC; J: TRBJ2-7; V: TRBV5-4; size: once; D: TRBD1
CDR3: CASRRQGRVNEKLFF; DNA: TGTGCCAGCAGGCGACAGGGACGGGTCAATGAAAAACTGTTTTTT; J: TRBJ1-4; V: TRBV7-2; size: -; D: TRBD1
CDR3: CASRTVLVAGELFF; DNA: TGTGCCAGTAGGACAGTTTTGGTGGCCGGGGAGCTGTTTTTT; J: TRBJ2-2; V: TRBV19; size: -; D: -
CDR3: CASKGTSGTYNEQFF; DNA: TGTGCCAGCAAGGGGACTAGCGGGACCTACAATGAGCAGTTCTTC; J: TRBJ2-1; V: TRBV2; size: few; D: TRBD2
CDR3: CASSPYKETQYF; DNA: TGTGCCAGCAGCCCATACAAAGAGACCCAGTACTTC; J: TRBJ2-5; V: TRBV2; size: once; D: -
CDR3: CASRAGTGGPVGYTF; DNA: TGTGCCAGCAGGGCCGGGACAGGGGGCCCCGTTGGCTACACCTTC; J: TRBJ1-2; V: TRBV9; size: -; D: TRBD1
CDR3: CASTPGNNYGYTF; DNA: TGTGCCAGCACTCCCGGGAATAACTATGGCTACACCTTC; J: TRBJ1-2; V: TRBV5-8; size: -; D: -
CDR3: CASSQETRGHGSQYF; DNA: TGTGCCAGCAGTCAGGAGACTCGAGGGCATGGTTCCCAGTACTTC; J: TRBJ2-5; V: TRBV7-8; size: -; D: -
CDR3: CSVEPGGVNEQYF; DNA: TGCAGCGTTGAACCCGGGGGGGTAAACGAGCAGTACTTC; J: TRBJ2-7; V: TRBV29-1; size: -; D: TRBD2
CDR3: CASVAADSYEQYF; DNA: TGTGCCAGTGTCGCGGCGGACTCCTACGAGCAGTACTTC; J: TRBJ2-7; V: TRBV19; size: -; D: -
CDR3: CASSLWAGRNSPLHF; DNA: TGTGCCAGCAGTTTGTGGGCAGGGAGGAATTCACCCCTCCACTTT; J: TRBJ1-6; V: TRBV28; size: -; D: -
CDR3: CSARTSYNEQFF; DNA: TGCAGCGCACGGACATCCTACAATGAGCAGTTCTTC; J: TRBJ2-1; V: TRBV29-1; size: few; D: -
CDR3: CATTTSGSSRLTGELFF; DNA: TGTGCCACTACCACTAGCGGGAGTAGTCGGCTTACCGGGGAGCTGTTTTTT; J: TRBJ2-2; V: TRBV19; size: -; D: TRBD2
CDR3: CASSRTGSWQETQYF; DNA: TGTGCCAGCAGCCGTACAGGCAGTTGGCAAGAGACCCAGTACTTC; J: TRBJ2-5; V: TRBV11-3; size: -; D: -
CDR3: CASSVVGQGFETQYF; DNA: TGTGCCAGCAGCGTAGTGGGACAGGGCTTTGAGACCCAGTACTTC; J: TRBJ2-5; V: TRBV9; size: -; D: TRBD1
CDR3: CARSLVSGGAYEQYF; DNA: TGTGCCAGAAGCTTAGTATCTGGGGGCGCGTACGAGCAGTACTTC; J: TRBJ2-7; V: TRBV7-5; size: -; D: -
CDR3: CSSSLRGTGAVSGANVLTF; DNA: TGTTCCAGCAGCTTAAGGGGCACAGGCGCGGTCTCTGGGGCCAACGTCCTGACTTTC; J: TRBJ2-6; V: TRBV7-9; size: -; D: -
CDR3: CASRTVPSSGANVLTF; DNA: TGTGCCAGCAGGACTGTCCCCTCCTCTGGGGCCAACGTCCTGACTTTC; J: TRBJ2-6; V: TRBV27; size: -; D: -
CDR3: CASSSLGTKQETQYF; DNA: TGTGCCAGCAGCTCACTCGGGACAAAGCAAGAGACCCAGTACTTC; J: TRBJ2-5; V: TRBV7-2; size: -; D: -
CDR3: CASSVGSSTGNTIYF; DNA: TGTGCCAGCAGCGTAGGTAGCTCCACTGGAAACACCATATATTTT; J: TRBJ1-3; V: TRBV6-1; size: few; D: -